This T cell receptor beta chain was captured by sequencing in a study of response to subunit inactivated influenza vaccine (dated by TCRdb to 2016 to 2018). Regarding the complete study: The study used deep quantitative T cell receptor repertoire profiling to track responses to a trivalent subunit inactivated influenza vaccine. The study at large found these results: The authors suggested that each seasonal influenza vaccination may recruit only a limited number of new T cells.

The method was RT-PCR. Sequencing took place on an Illumina HiSeq 2500. TCRdb's own reprocessing of the public reads used fastp at Q25 and MiXCR and kept productive beta chains. Every distinct CDR3 protein forms one entry, paired with its most common genes and DNA. The sample records around 600,000 distinct CDR3 sequences, 11% of which are singletons. 9.5% to 11% of the sample comes from the top ten. CDR1 and CDR2 were assigned from the germline V gene (reference sequence) as DFQATT and SNEGSKA. Trimming takes 2 bases off V and 3 bases off J; junction bases not matched to a gene: 5. The CDR3 contains 14 residues, cysteine and phenylalanine counted. Only the CDR3 portion is preserved as DNA: 42 bases, with reading frame beginning at the first base. With respect to this clonotype: Its antigen remains unidentified. Per-base quality was not reported, and no clone a single base away is much larger than it.

This sample also appeared in a second study, on T cells expressing NK-cell markers. From that second study: The TCR beta cDNA libraries were made using 5'RACE template switching, a step that added both a universal primer site and unique molecular identifiers. Three sorted T-cell subsets (CD3+CD56+NKG2C+, CD3+CD56+NKG2C- and CD3+CD56-NKG2C+) from about 8 donors had their TCR beta-chain repertoires profiled. Among the eight sequenced donors, seven were HCMV-seropositive and one was HCMV-seronegative. To restrict sorting to alphabetaTCR-expressing T cells, an anti-gammadeltaTCR antibody was added in several experiments. In six donors, the dominant CD3+CD56+NKG2C+ clonotypes ranked among the top 10 CD8+ clonotypes, making up roughly 1.0-8% of CD8+ T cells. Those dominant clonotypes were again the most abundant among CD3+CD56-NKG2C+ cells in four donors, at roughly 25-65%. Whether the expanded NKG2C-expressing T cell clones were specific for HCMV antigens was left unclear. Randomly selected healthy volunteers, three men and five women, were used as the eight sequenced donors. To determine HCMV serostatus, a commercial ELISA kit was used to detect HCMV-specific IgG in serum. Peripheral blood mononuclear cells were isolated from blood by Ficoll density gradient centrifugation. For over 5 donors, bulk peripheral blood T-cell repertoires were additionally sequenced from unsorted PBMC. cDNA synthesis was primed from the TCR beta constant segment and was followed by two successive PCR amplification steps. Libraries were sequenced as 2 x 150 bp reads on Illumina HiSeq 2000/2500, MiSeq or NextSeq. MIGEC was used to demultiplex reads and group reads by UMI, and MiTCR was used to assemble and quantify clonotypes. To remove erroneous sequences, TCR cDNA sequences were retained only when supported by two or more reads. The tcR package was used for downstream repertoire analysis, and clonotypes were matched across fractions by CDR3 nucleotide sequence plus V segment. VDJmatch was used to annotate antigen specificity against VDJdb, with one amino acid substitution allowed in CDR3.

The source of this sequence is a man aged 45 to 65 who received an inactivated influenza vaccine. Donor details come from another sample of the same person, matched by shared clones. The V and J genes are TRBV20-1 and TRBJ2-3; 7 bases in the junction line up with TRBD2. Sequencing was performed on PBMCs from blood, taken on the day of vaccination. The bases read TGCAGTGCTAGACCCATCGGGGGGACAGATACGCAGTATTTT. This translates into CSARPIGGTDTQYF.